What follows are 12 T cell receptor beta chains derived from one specimen sequenced in a study of blood T cell repertoires in COVID-19. The table came from immunoSEQ multiplex PCR; TCRdb's copy has only in-frame clones and leaves some out. Counted here are 110,000 to 150,000 clones, about 86% occurring once; the ten biggest clones make up 8.2%. The sequencing sample was made of peripheral blood. The receptors stem from a woman aged 60-75 years with acute or convalescent COVID-19.

This sequence joins TRBV19 and TRBJ1-4; D perhaps matches TRBD1 (5 bases). V lost 8 bases, J lost 4 bases, and 20 bases lay in between. The CDR3 runs to 16 residues. CDR1 and CDR2 from the germline V gene are LNHDA and SQIVND (reference sequence). The CDR3 DNA reads TGTGCCAGTGTGGGGCGGGGAGGTAGAATTAATGAAAAACTGTTTTTT. It translates to CASVGRGGRINEKLFF.

The chain carries TRBV6-5 and TRBJ2-3, with D hard to call. The CDR3 runs 12 residues. Deletions cut 5 bases from V and 2 bases from J, with 5 bases between. Per the germline V gene, CDR1 is MNHEY and CDR2 is SVGAGI. CDR3 loop: CASSLNTDTQYF. Written as DNA, the CDR3 is TGTGCCAGCAGTCTTAACACAGATACGCAGTATTTT.

This chain connects TRBV12-5 to TRBJ2-1, with 7 bases fitting TRBD1. The ends lost 2 bases at V and 9 bases at J; junction bases unmatched: 7. The CDR3 consists of 14 residues. Germline CDR1 LGHNT, CDR2 FRNRAP. The CDR3 loop is CASGLQGVDGEQFF. For the CDR3, the DNA is TGTGCTAGTGGTTTGCAGGGGGTCGACGGTGAGCAGTTCTTC.

The count of this clone is one. This sequence joins TRBV13 and TRBJ2-3, with 8 bases lining up with TRBD2. V dropped 5 bases and J dropped 2; count of bases not matched to a gene: 9. Germline assignment: CDR1 PRHDT and CDR2 FYEKMQ (reference sequence). The CDR3 consists of 16 residues. This CDR3 is CASSPGASGFTDTQYF. Here the CDR3 DNA reads TGTGCCAGCAGCCCTGGGGCTAGCGGGTTCACAGATACGCAGTATTTT.

This clone was seen just once. CDR3 sequence reads: CASSQLAGGWNEQFF. The CDR3 DNA reads TGCGCCAGCAGCCAACTAGCGGGGGGTTGGAATGAGCAGTTCTTC. The chain employs TRBV4-1 and TRBJ2-1; 11 positions agree with TRBD2. The CDR3 has 15 amino acids. The ends lost 2 bases at V and 7 bases at J; junction bases unmatched: 4. CDR1 is MGHRA and CDR2 is YSYEKL in the germline V gene.

V and J are TRBV6-4 and TRBJ2-3, with D possibly TRBD2 on 6 matching bases. The V end was cut by 4 bases, the J end by 0 bases, with 14 bases between. The CDR3 has 16 residues. Germline V gene sequence: CDR1 MRHNA, CDR2 SNTAGT. The CDR3 DNA reads TGTGCCAGCAGTGTCCGGGGCGGGGCGAGCACAGATACGCAGTATTTT. Protein product: CASSVRGGASTDTQYF.

This chain links TRBV19 with TRBJ2-2; 8 bases agree with TRBD1. Trimming cost V 8 bases and J 0 bases; bases outside gene matches: 11. This CDR3 contains 17 residues. The germline gives CDR1 LNHDA, CDR2 SQIVND (reference sequence). This CDR3 is CASRQGLQGANTGELFF. The CDR3, as DNA: TGTGCCAGTCGCCAAGGCCTACAGGGGGCGAACACCGGGGAGCTGTTTTTT.

The chain uses TRBV11-3 and TRBJ2-1; 7 bases align to TRBD2. There are 15 residues in the CDR3. Germline V gene sequence: CDR1 SGHNT, CDR2 YENEEA. V gave up 7 bases and J gave up 5 bases; unmatched junction bases: 11. This CDR3 is CASTTLAKRHNEQFF. For the CDR3, the DNA is TGTGCCAGCACCACACTAGCGAAGCGCCACAATGAGCAGTTCTTC.

The chain recombines TRBV6-2 or TRBV6-3 with TRBJ2-1; D is perhaps TRBD2 (6 bases). The germline V and J ends were trimmed by 5 bases and 1 base, with 12 bases remaining between them. From germline, CDR1 is MNHEY and CDR2 SVGEGT. This CDR3 spans 15 amino acids. The DNA for the CDR3 is TGTGCCAGCAGTCTTATTAGCGGATCCTACAATGAGCAGTTCTTC. The encoded protein is CASSLISGSYNEQFF.

The rearrangement joins TRBV5-6 to TRBJ2-7, with D perhaps TRBD2 (6 bases). The germline V gene encodes CDR1 SGHDT and CDR2 YYEEEE. V was trimmed by 4 bases and J by 2 bases, leaving 10 bases between them. This CDR3 has 13 residues. The chain's CDR3 is CASSAGTPYEQYF. In nucleotides, the CDR3 is TGTGCCAGCAGCGCGGGGACTCCCTACGAGCAGTACTTC.

J is TRBJ2-1 and V is TRBV4-2, with a weak D call TRBD1 (6 bases). This CDR3 has 11 amino acids. Germline lookup yields CDR1 LGHNA and CDR2 YNFKEQ. The DNA of the CDR3 is TGTGCAGGGGGTTTCGACAATGAGCAGTTCTTC. Translation: CAGGFDNEQFF.

The chain links TRBV18 to TRBJ2-1; 7 bases match TRBD1. The CDR3 is 13 residues long. Germline CDR1 reads KGHSH; CDR2 reads LQKENI. The V segment lost 6 bases and the J segment 5 bases; nucleotides outside the gene matches: 4. This chain's CDR3 is CASSTGLNNEQFF. Written as DNA, the CDR3 is TGTGCCAGCTCGACAGGGCTGAACAATGAGCAGTTCTTC. Based on the CDR3 plus reference TRBV18 and TRBJ2-1, the full variable domain is NAGVMQNPRHLVRRRGQEARLRCSPMKGHSHVYWYRQLPEEGLKFMVYLQKENIIDESGMPKERFSAEFPKEGPSILRIQQVVRGDSAAYFCASSTGLNNEQFFGPGTRLTVL.